The clone carrying this TCR beta chain was counted between two and nine times. This specimen belongs to a study of early T cells in non-severe SARS-CoV-2 infection. Unique molecular identifiers were attached to individual cDNA molecules. TCRdb used MiXCR to reprocess the 5' RACE reads, holding one entry per CDR3 protein. The sample yields tens of thousands of distinct CDR3 sequences, roughly a tenth seen once. The V end lost 5 bases, the J end lost 5 bases, and 19 bases lay between the germline ends. CDR3 size: 15 residues. CDR1 SGDLS and CDR2 YYNGEE come from the germline V gene. The sequence was obtained from an adult who was a healthcare worker with PCR-confirmed SARS-CoV-2 infection or an uninfected control (not recorded which). The sequenced sample was whole blood. The genes are TRBV9 and TRBJ1-2; D may be TRBD1 (6 bases). CDR3 nucleotides: TGTGCCAGCAGAAAGGATACACGGGGGGCTTATGGCTACACCTTC. Protein: CASRKDTRGAYGYTF. Using reference TRBV9 and TRBJ1-2 for the parts outside the CDR3, the full variable domain is DSGVTQTPKHLITATGQRVTLRCSPRSGDLSVYWYQQSLDQGLQFLIQYYNGEERAKGNILERFSAQQFPDLHSELNLSSLELGDSALYFCASRKDTRGAYGYTFGSGTRLTVV.